The 14 T cell receptor beta chains below all came from one sample that was sequenced in a study of T cells in localized non-small cell lung cancer. Only in-frame clones appear in the TCRdb table, and some are missing; sequencing was by immunoSEQ multiplex PCR. The sample shows about 53,000 clones, approximately 80% of them seen only once. Sequenced material: peripheral blood mononuclear cells, taken before any cancer treatment. Receptor source: a man aged 40 to 70 with stage III lung adenocarcinoma.

The J gene is TRBJ1-2, the V gene TRBV15, with a weak D call TRBD1 (5 bases). CDR3 length: 16 amino acids. V was clipped by 0 bases and J by 2 bases, with 13 bases between them. Germline V gives CDR1 LNHNV, CDR2 YYDKDF (reference sequence). CDR3 protein: CATSRDRGGVNYGYTF. The CDR3 DNA reads as TGTGCCACCAGCAGAGATAGAGGAGGGGTCAACTATGGCTACACCTTC.

The chain joins TRBV6-5 to TRBJ1-2; D not resolved. Germline-derived CDR1 and CDR2 are MNHEY and SVGAGI. Trimming left V 5 bases short and J 5 bases short, with 9 bases between. This CDR3 region has 12 residues. The CDR3 protein is CASSARPYGYTF. CDR3 nucleotides: TGTGCCAGCAGTGCTAGACCGTATGGCTACACCTTC.

The chain couples TRBV4-2 to TRBJ1-2; D is unresolved. The CDR3 is made up of 17 amino acids. The V end lost 1 base, the J end lost 0 bases, and 15 bases lay between the germline ends. The germline V gene has CDR1 LGHNA and CDR2 YNFKEQ. CDR3 region: CASSQALGGSANYGYTF. Here the CDR3 DNA reads TGTGCCAGCAGCCAAGCCCTAGGTGGTTCAGCTAACTATGGCTACACCTTC.

The V and J genes are TRBV30 and TRBJ1-1; D is perhaps TRBD1 (5 bases). The CDR3 has 13 residues. V lost 0 bases, J lost 7 bases, and 12 bases lay in between. The germline V gene has CDR1 GTSNPN and CDR2 SVGIG (reference sequence). The CDR3 DNA reads TGTGCCTGGAGTGTACAGGAGGATCGTGAAGCTTTCTTT. It yields the protein CAWSVQEDREAFF. Combining the CDR3 with reference TRBV30 and TRBJ1-1 gives the whole variable domain SQTIHQWPATLVQPVGSPLSLECTVEGTSNPNLYWYRQAAGRGLQLLFYSVGIGQISSEVPQNLSASRPQDRQFILSSKKLLLSDSGFYLCAWSVQEDREAFFGQGTRLTVV.

V is TRBV6-1 and J is TRBJ1-1; 8 bases align to TRBD1. The germline V gene has CDR1 MNHNS and CDR2 SASEGT. Trimming removed 8 bases from V and 0 bases from J; junction bases left unmatched: 2. This CDR3 contains 13 residues. DNA for the CDR3: TGTGCCAGCGGGACAGGTATGAACACTGAAGCTTTCTTT. Translation: CASGTGMNTEAFF.

This clone was detected once. The chain carries TRBV29-1 and TRBJ2-1, with D perhaps being TRBD1 or TRBD2 (5 bases each). V was cut by 6 bases and J by 3 bases, with 12 bases left in between. Germline CDR1 reads SQVTM; CDR2 reads ANQGSEA. CDR3 length equals 13 residues. CDR3 in DNA: TGCAGCGTACCCGGGGCTAACTACAATGAGCAGTTCTTC. This translates into CSVPGANYNEQFF.

The chain employs TRBV11-3 and TRBJ2-5; no reliable D call. The CDR3 has 16 amino acids. The ends were cut back, 5 bases at V and 3 bases at J, with 19 bases in the middle. The germline gives CDR1 SGHNT, CDR2 YENEEA. The CDR3 sequence: CASSLGFLGIEETQYF. CDR3 coding DNA: TGTGCCAGCAGCCTAGGGTTTCTGGGGATCGAAGAGACCCAGTACTTC.

The chain links TRBV11-3 to TRBJ1-5; 8 positions agree with TRBD1. This CDR3 contains 14 residues. V lost 4 bases and J lost 8; bases outside the gene matches: 7. CDR1 SGHNT and CDR2 YENEEA come from the germline V gene. The CDR3 spells CASSSQGAEEPQHF. Written as DNA, the CDR3 is TGTGCCAGCAGCTCTCAGGGGGCGGAGGAGCCCCAGCATTTT.

The genes are TRBV19 and TRBJ1-1; TRBD1 might be the D (5 bases). In germline, CDR1 is LNHDA, CDR2 SQIVND (reference sequence). The CDR3 contains 13 residues. Trimming stripped 8 bases from V and 0 bases from J, with 10 bases between. In nucleotides, the CDR3 is TGTGCCAGTTGGGGCCCGATGAACACTGAAGCTTTCTTT. Residues: CASWGPMNTEAFF.

This clone came up once. CDR3 sequence reads: CASSYRREGYTF. CDR3 nucleotide sequence: TGTGCCAGCAGCTACCGGAGGGAAGGCTACACCTTC. The chain is built from TRBV5-4 and TRBJ1-2; D gene uncertain. The V end lost 3 bases, the J end lost 8 bases, and 11 bases lay between the germline ends. This CDR3 contains 12 residues. CDR1 is SGHNT and CDR2 is YYREEE in the germline V gene (reference sequence).

The rearrangement joins TRBV2 to TRBJ2-7; TRBD1 matches 12 bases. The CDR3 sequence is 15 residues long. The germline CDR1 and CDR2 sequences are SNHLY and FYNNEI. J gave up 7 bases and V 3 bases, and 7 bases lay outside the gene matches. The CDR3 nucleotides are TGTGCCAGCAGTGAGACCGGGACAGGGGGCGGTGAGCAGTACTTC. It encodes CASSETGTGGGEQYF. Variable domain in full (rest from reference TRBV2 and TRBJ2-7): EPEVTQTPSHQVTQMGQEVILRCVPISNHLYFYWYRQILGQKVEFLVSFYNNEISEKSEIFDDQFSVERPDGSNFTLKIRSTKLEDSAMYFCASSETGTGGGEQYFGPGTRLTVT.

This clone occurred once. The junction departs from germline at one end; a sequencing error may be responsible. This chain connects TRBV20-1 to TRBJ2-7; TRBD2 agrees at 7 bases. From germline, CDR1 is DFQATT and CDR2 SNEGSKA (reference sequence). CDR3 length: 9 residues. CDR3 loop: CSAVGGFGF. The DNA for the CDR3 is TGCAGTGCCGTCGGGGGGTTTGGCTTC.

The chain carries TRBV27 and TRBJ2-5; TRBD1 might be the D (6 bases). V was clipped by 4 bases and J by 1 base, with 7 bases between them. Germline V gene sequence: CDR1 MNHEY, CDR2 SMNVEV (reference sequence). This CDR3 has 13 amino acids. CDR3 in DNA: TGTGCCAGCAGTTGGACAGTCCAAGAGACCCAGTACTTC. Translated: CASSWTVQETQYF.

The chain is built from TRBV18 and TRBJ2-5, with 8 bases matching TRBD1. The germline gives CDR1 KGHSH, CDR2 LQKENI. V shed 2 bases and J 5 bases; nucleotides not matched to a gene: 7. This CDR3 has 15 amino acids. The CDR3 spells CASSPEGQAAETQYF. In DNA form, the CDR3 reads TGTGCCAGCTCACCAGAGGGACAGGCGGCGGAGACCCAGTACTTC.